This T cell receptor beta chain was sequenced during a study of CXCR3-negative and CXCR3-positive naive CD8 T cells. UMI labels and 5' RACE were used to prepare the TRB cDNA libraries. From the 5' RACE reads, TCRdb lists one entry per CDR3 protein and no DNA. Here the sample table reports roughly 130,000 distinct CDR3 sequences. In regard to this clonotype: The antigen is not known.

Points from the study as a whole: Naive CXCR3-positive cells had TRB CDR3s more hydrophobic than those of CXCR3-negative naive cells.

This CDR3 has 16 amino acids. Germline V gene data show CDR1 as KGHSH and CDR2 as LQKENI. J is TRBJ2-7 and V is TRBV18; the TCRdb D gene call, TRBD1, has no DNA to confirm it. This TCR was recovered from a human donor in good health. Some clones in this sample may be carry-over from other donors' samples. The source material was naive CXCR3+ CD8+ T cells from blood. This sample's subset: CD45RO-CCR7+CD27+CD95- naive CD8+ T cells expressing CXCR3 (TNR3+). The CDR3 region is CASSPSGGPYSYEQYF.